By its share, the clone carrying this TCR beta chain is medium-sized. The antigen is not known. TCRdb reanalysed the reads using MiXCR and keeps one entry per CDR3 protein. Among 2,400 or so distinct CDR3 sequences listed, approximately 20% were seen once. This sample was included in a study of liver allograft versus peripheral blood T cells. About the study: Intrahepatic T cell receptor repertoires from transplanted livers were compared against repertoires in recipients' peripheral blood.

This CDR3 spans 15 amino acids. Per the germline V gene, CDR1 is SEHNR and CDR2 is FQNEAQ (reference sequence). V dropped 3 bases and J dropped 2; count of bases not matched to a gene: 5. General study findings and limits: There were reportedly differences between T cell receptor repertoires inside liver allografts and those in peripheral blood.

This TCR derives from a human patient who had a liver transplant. The graft donor may have given rise to some T cells. The chain has TRBV7-9 and TRBJ2-5; 8 nucleotides line up with TRBD1. The CDR3 nucleotides are TGTGCCAGCAGCTTGTGGGACAGGATACAAGAGACCCAGTACTTC. It is translated as CASSLWDRIQETQYF.